Below, 24 T cell receptor beta chains from the same sample are listed, as sequenced in a study of CD8 T cells in ankylosing spondylitis. MiXCR, applied by TCRdb to the 5' RACE reads, yields one record per CDR3 protein. Of 30,000 to 40,000 distinct CDR3 sequences detected, approximately 3% appear once; the ten largest clones hold 2.5% to 3%. Sequencing input: blood, either unsorted or a sorted T cell fraction (not recorded which). The receptors originated from a male donor with ankylosing spondylitis or in good health (not recorded which).

This clonotype was detected many times. The chain joins TRBV9 to TRBJ2-3; no definite D call. Per germline, CDR1 SGDLS and CDR2 YYNGEE. The CDR3 runs to 15 residues. Trimming took off 0 bases at V and 4 bases at J, with 12 bases between the two ends. The DNA of the CDR3 is TGTGCCAGCAGCGTAGGGGTCGATAAGTCAGATACGCAGTATTTT. This translates into CASSVGVDKSDTQYF.

This clonotype was observed many times. The chain recombines TRBV9 with TRBJ2-3; D might be TRBD1 or TRBD2, each matching 5 bases. CDR3 length: 15 amino acids. Trimming removed 5 bases from V and 2 bases from J, with 15 bases in between. CDR1 SGDLS and CDR2 YYNGEE come from the germline V gene. The CDR3 nucleotides read TGTGCCAGCAGTCCGGGGCAGGGCTACACAGATACGCAGTATTTT. The encoded protein is CASSPGQGYTDTQYF.

Of note for this clonotype: A much larger clone is a single base away; this may be a read error. The chain employs TRBV9 and TRBJ2-1, with TRBD1 matching over 7 bases. This CDR3 is built from 19 residues. V trimming: 3 bases; J trimming: 5 bases; junction bases outside the gene matches: 20. Germline V gene lookup returns CDR1 SGDLS and CDR2 YYNGEE. CDR3 amino acids: CASSAIGTERDNGNNEQFF. The DNA for the CDR3 is TGTGCCAGCAGCGCAATAGGGACAGAACGCGACAATGGGAACAATGAGCAGTTCTTC.

In its sample, this clonotype was seen many times. The gene calls are TRBV9 and TRBJ2-1; 7 bases agree with TRBD1. The CDR3 has 13 residues. Per germline, CDR1 SGDLS and CDR2 YYNGEE. V shed 4 bases and J 9 bases; nucleotides not matched to a gene: 7. CDR3 nucleotides: TGTGCCAGCAGCTTAACGACAGGGCTTGAGCAGTTCTTC. Its protein is CASSLTTGLEQFF.

This clonotype was counted at least ten times. The chain carries TRBV9 and TRBJ2-3, with D unclear. V was shortened by 5 bases and J by 5 bases, with 12 bases between the two germline ends. Germline loops: CDR1 SGDLS, CDR2 YYNGEE. CDR3 length: 13 residues. The chain's CDR3 is CASSPSGGDTQYF. CDR3 sequence (DNA): TGTGCCAGCAGTCCTTCAGGTGGAGATACGCAGTATTTT. The full variable domain, completed using reference TRBV9 and TRBJ2-3, is DSGVTQTPKHLITATGQRVTLRCSPRSGDLSVYWYQQSLDQGLQFLIQYYNGEERAKGNILERFSAQQFPDLHSELNLSSLELGDSALYFCASSPSGGDTQYFGPGTRLTVL.

This clonotype showed up many times. V usage is TRBV9 and J usage is TRBJ2-1; possibly TRBD1 for D (6 bases). The V gene lost 4 bases and the J gene lost 0 bases, with 14 bases spanning the gap. Per the germline V gene, CDR1 is SGDLS and CDR2 is YYNGEE. The CDR3 is made up of 16 amino acids. CDR3 loop: CASSQTGTISYNEQFF. The CDR3, as DNA: TGTGCCAGCAGCCAAACCGGGACAATCTCCTACAATGAGCAGTTCTTC.

This clonotype was found many times. The J gene is TRBJ1-1, the V gene TRBV9; possible D gene TRBD1, 5 bases. V shed 3 bases and J shed 2 bases, with 14 bases lying between them. The CDR3 is made up of 15 amino acids. Per germline, CDR1 SGDLS and CDR2 YYNGEE. CDR3 residues: CASSASGTVNTEAFF. For the CDR3, the DNA is TGTGCCAGCAGCGCCTCCGGGACGGTCAACACTGAAGCTTTCTTT.

The sample holds many counts of this clonotype. CDR3 sequence: CASSVGTLRNEKLFF. The CDR3 coding sequence is TGTGCCAGCAGCGTCGGGACGCTTAGAAATGAAAAACTGTTTTTT. This rearrangement joins TRBV9 to TRBJ1-4; the D gene is possibly TRBD1 (5 bases). Trimming removed 2 bases at V and 5 bases at J, with 13 bases between. The V gene's germline CDR1 is SGDLS and CDR2 YYNGEE. This CDR3 contains 15 residues.

This clonotype was seen ten or more times. The gene calls are TRBV9 and TRBJ2-2; 14 bases align to TRBD2. The CDR3 covers 19 residues. Germline CDR1 is SGDLS and CDR2 is YYNGEE. V shed 1 base, J shed 5 bases, and the junction held 10 bases outside the gene matches. The CDR3 DNA sequence: TGTGCCAGCAGCGTAAGGGAAGGGACTAGCGGGAGTAGGACCGGGGAGCTGTTTTTT. Protein product: CASSVREGTSGSRTGELFF.

In its sample, this clonotype was seen many times. The chain combines TRBV9 with TRBJ1-3; D unclear. V was clipped by 0 bases and J by 7 bases, with 11 bases between them. This CDR3 has 14 residues. Germline V gives CDR1 SGDLS, CDR2 YYNGEE. CDR3 loop: CASSVGVVPNTIYF. The DNA of the CDR3 is TGTGCCAGCAGCGTAGGGGTGGTACCGAACACCATATATTTT.

This clonotype was counted at least ten times. The V call is TRBV9, the J call TRBJ2-1, with 14 bases fitting TRBD2. The V and J ends lost 4 bases and 5 bases, in that order; junction bases with no gene match: 11. The CDR3 runs to 18 residues. From germline, CDR1 is SGDLS and CDR2 YYNGEE. The CDR3 sequence: CASSPTRGLAGENNEQFF. The CDR3 DNA sequence: TGTGCCAGCAGCCCAACAAGGGGACTAGCGGGAGAGAACAATGAGCAGTTCTTC.

This clonotype has just a few counts. A much larger clone lies a single base off, so this may be a read error. This chain joins TRBV9 and TRBJ2-5, with D tentatively TRBD2 (6 bases). CDR3 length equals 14 residues. Germline V gene lookup returns CDR1 SGDLS and CDR2 YYNGEE. The DNA of the CDR3 is TGTGCCAGCAGCAAGGGACTGAATCAAGCGACCCAGTACTTC. Its protein product is CASSKGLNQATQYF.

This clonotype was picked up many times. V and J are TRBV9 and TRBJ2-1; 8 positions match TRBD2. CDR1 SGDLS and CDR2 YYNGEE come from the germline V gene. The CDR3 is 15 residues long. V lost 0 bases and J lost 5; bases outside the gene matches: 4. The CDR3 spells CASSVGSGVDNEQFF. The CDR3 DNA sequence: TGTGCCAGCAGCGTAGGTAGCGGGGTGGACAATGAGCAGTTCTTC.

This clonotype was recorded many times. This chain links TRBV9 with TRBJ2-3; TRBD2 matches at 14 bases. V was clipped by 4 bases and J by 4 bases; unmatched bases: 8. Germline V gives CDR1 SGDLS, CDR2 YYNGEE. This CDR3 region has 17 residues. The CDR3 DNA reads TGTGCCAGCAGCCGAACCGGGACTAGCGGGGGTGCAGATACGCAGTATTTT. The encoded protein is CASSRTGTSGGADTQYF. Based on the CDR3 plus reference TRBV9 and TRBJ2-3, the full variable domain is DSGVTQTPKHLITATGQRVTLRCSPRSGDLSVYWYQQSLDQGLQFLIQYYNGEERAKGNILERFSAQQFPDLHSELNLSSLELGDSALYFCASSRTGTSGGADTQYFGPGTRLTVL.

The rearrangement joins TRBV9 to TRBJ2-3, with D perhaps TRBD1 or TRBD2 (5 bases each). The CDR3 loop spans 14 amino acids. Trimming removed 0 bases from V and 9 bases from J, with 14 bases in between. Germline lookup yields CDR1 SGDLS and CDR2 YYNGEE. The CDR3 nucleotides read TGTGCCAGCAGCGTAGCCAGGGACGACGGAACGCAGTATTTT. It yields the protein CASSVARDDGTQYF.

This clonotype was observed at least ten times. The J gene is TRBJ1-2, the V gene TRBV9, with D unresolved. Germline CDR1 reads SGDLS; CDR2 reads YYNGEE. The CDR3 extends over 11 amino acids. The V end was cut by 2 bases, the J end by 1 base, with 0 bases between. The CDR3 here is CASSVNYGYTF. As DNA, the CDR3 is TGTGCCAGCAGCGTTAACTATGGCTACACCTTC.

This clonotype was found many times. CDR3 residues: CASSVEGGTYNEQFF. CDR3 coding DNA: TGTGCCAGCAGCGTAGAGGGGGGAACCTACAATGAGCAGTTCTTC. This chain links TRBV9 with TRBJ2-1; either TRBD1 or TRBD2 may fit D (6 bases each). With 0 bases removed from V and 2 bases from J, the gap between germline ends came to 9 bases. Germline V CDR1 and CDR2: SGDLS, YYNGEE. This CDR3 contains 15 residues.

In its sample, this clonotype was seen many times. The chain uses TRBV9 and TRBJ2-3; 11 bases are shared with TRBD2. CDR1 is SGDLS, CDR2 YYNGEE, per germline. This CDR3 contains 15 residues. V lost 3 bases, J lost 6 bases, and 6 bases stayed unmatched. CDR3 coding DNA: TGTGCCAGCAGCGCTACTAGCGGGGGTTGGGATACGCAGTATTTT. The encoded protein is CASSATSGGWDTQYF. The variable domain in full, with the rest retrieved from reference TRBV9 and TRBJ2-3, is DSGVTQTPKHLITATGQRVTLRCSPRSGDLSVYWYQQSLDQGLQFLIQYYNGEERAKGNILERFSAQQFPDLHSELNLSSLELGDSALYFCASSATSGGWDTQYFGPGTRLTVL.

This clonotype was seen many times. The V gene is TRBV9, the J gene TRBJ2-3; D not resolved. The germline V gene encodes CDR1 SGDLS and CDR2 YYNGEE. The CDR3 is made up of 12 amino acids. V dropped 4 bases and J dropped 3 bases, with 6 bases sitting between them. The CDR3 DNA follows: TGTGCCAGCAGCACTAATACAGATACGCAGTATTTT. This sequence encodes CASSTNTDTQYF.

This clonotype was observed at least ten times. This rearrangement joins TRBV9 to TRBJ2-3; 7 bases map to TRBD2. V gave up 3 bases and J gave up 5 bases; unmatched junction bases: 9. The CDR3 contains 15 residues. Germline CDR1 is SGDLS and CDR2 is YYNGEE. The CDR3 DNA sequence: TGTGCCAGCAGCGGATCGACTAGCAGAGGAGATACGCAGTATTTT. This translates into CASSGSTSRGDTQYF. Variable domain in full (rest from reference TRBV9 and TRBJ2-3): DSGVTQTPKHLITATGQRVTLRCSPRSGDLSVYWYQQSLDQGLQFLIQYYNGEERAKGNILERFSAQQFPDLHSELNLSSLELGDSALYFCASSGSTSRGDTQYFGPGTRLTVL.

This clonotype has a count of ten or more. The chain couples TRBV9 to TRBJ2-2; no definite D call. Germline V gene data show CDR1 as SGDLS and CDR2 as YYNGEE. V was cut by 4 bases and J by 5 bases, with 12 bases left in between. The CDR3 loop spans 14 amino acids. As DNA, the CDR3 is TGTGCCAGCAGCCCGCCGCAGTTGACCGGGGAGCTGTTTTTT. It encodes CASSPPQLTGELFF.

This clonotype was observed many times. The chain carries TRBV9 and TRBJ1-1, with no clear D. The germline gives CDR1 SGDLS, CDR2 YYNGEE. The germline V and J ends were trimmed by 0 bases and 6 bases, with 9 bases remaining between them. This CDR3 spans 13 amino acids. CDR3 region: CASSVGPGPEAFF. CDR3 DNA sequence: TGTGCCAGCAGCGTAGGCCCTGGGCCTGAAGCTTTCTTT.

This clonotype occurred many times. The chain carries TRBV9 and TRBJ2-1; the D is unclear. The V end was cut by 4 bases, the J end by 0 bases, with 11 bases between. Germline lookup yields CDR1 SGDLS and CDR2 YYNGEE. The CDR3 consists of 15 residues. DNA for the CDR3: TGTGCCAGCAGCTTCCTAGGTAGCTCCTACAATGAGCAGTTCTTC. Translating it yields CASSFLGSSYNEQFF.

This clonotype was seen many times. This rearrangement joins TRBV9 to TRBJ1-2; 7 positions match TRBD1. The V segment lost 6 bases and the J segment 3 bases; nucleotides outside the gene matches: 8. CDR1 and CDR2 from the germline V gene are SGDLS and YYNGEE. The CDR3 totals 14 residues. This CDR3 is CASTVTGTDYGYTF. In DNA form, the CDR3 reads TGTGCCAGCACCGTGACAGGGACAGACTATGGCTACACCTTC.